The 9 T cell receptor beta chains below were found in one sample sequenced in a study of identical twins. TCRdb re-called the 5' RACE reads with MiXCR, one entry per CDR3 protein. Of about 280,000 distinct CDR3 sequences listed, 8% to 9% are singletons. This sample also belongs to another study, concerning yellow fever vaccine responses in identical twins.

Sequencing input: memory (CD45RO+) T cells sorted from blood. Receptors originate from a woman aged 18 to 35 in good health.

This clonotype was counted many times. CDR3 in DNA: TGCGCCAGCAGACCGGACAGCTACAATGAGCAGTTCTTC. Encoded protein: CASRPDSYNEQFF. The rearrangement links TRBV5-1 to TRBJ2-1; weak D call: TRBD1 (6 bases). Trimming took 5 bases from V and 3 from J, leaving 9 bases between them. CDR1 SGHRS and CDR2 YFSETQ come from the germline V gene. The CDR3 is made up of 13 amino acids.

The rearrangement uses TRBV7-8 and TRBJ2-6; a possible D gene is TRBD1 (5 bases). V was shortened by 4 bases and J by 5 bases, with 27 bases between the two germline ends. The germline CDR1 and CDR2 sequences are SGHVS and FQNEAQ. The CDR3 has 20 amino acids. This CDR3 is CASSSLTLTDYLFWANVLTF. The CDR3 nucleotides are TGTGCCAGCAGCTCCCTCACCTTGACAGATTACTTATTCTGGGCCAACGTCCTGACTTTC.

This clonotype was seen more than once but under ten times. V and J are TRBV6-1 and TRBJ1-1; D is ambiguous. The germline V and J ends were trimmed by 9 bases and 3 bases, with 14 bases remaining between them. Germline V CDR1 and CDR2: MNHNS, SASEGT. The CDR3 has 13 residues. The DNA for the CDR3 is TGTGCCAGATCAAGACGGATCCACACTGAAGCTTTCTTT. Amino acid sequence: CARSRRIHTEAFF.

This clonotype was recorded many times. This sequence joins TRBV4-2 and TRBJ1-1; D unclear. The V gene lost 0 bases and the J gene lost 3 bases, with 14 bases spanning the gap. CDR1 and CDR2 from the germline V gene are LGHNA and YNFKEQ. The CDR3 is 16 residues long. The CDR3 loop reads CASSQEVRSRDTEAFF. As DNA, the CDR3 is TGTGCCAGCAGCCAAGAGGTTCGAAGCCGGGACACTGAAGCTTTCTTT.

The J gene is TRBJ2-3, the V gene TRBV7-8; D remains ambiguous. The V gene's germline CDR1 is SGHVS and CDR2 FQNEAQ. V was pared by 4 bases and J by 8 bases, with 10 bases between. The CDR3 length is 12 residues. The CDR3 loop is CASSSSKGTQYF. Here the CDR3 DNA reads TGTGCCAGCAGCTCCTCCAAGGGTACGCAGTATTTT.

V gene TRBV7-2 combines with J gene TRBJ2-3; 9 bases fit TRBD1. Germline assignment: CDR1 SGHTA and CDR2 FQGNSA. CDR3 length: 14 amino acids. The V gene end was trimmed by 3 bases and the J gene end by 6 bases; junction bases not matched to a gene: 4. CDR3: CASSFTGGADTQYF. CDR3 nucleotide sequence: TGTGCCAGCAGCTTTACAGGGGGCGCTGATACGCAGTATTTT.

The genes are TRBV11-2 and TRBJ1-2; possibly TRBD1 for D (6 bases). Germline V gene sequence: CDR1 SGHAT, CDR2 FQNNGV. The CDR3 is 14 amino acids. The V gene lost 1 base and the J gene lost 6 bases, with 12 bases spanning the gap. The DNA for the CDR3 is TGTGCCAGCAGCTTAGTTACGGGGGCGGATGGCTACACCTTC. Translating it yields CASSLVTGADGYTF.

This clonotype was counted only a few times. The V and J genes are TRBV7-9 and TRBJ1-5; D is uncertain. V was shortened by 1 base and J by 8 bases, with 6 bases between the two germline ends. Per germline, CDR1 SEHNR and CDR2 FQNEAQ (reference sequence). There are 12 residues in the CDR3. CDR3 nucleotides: TGTGCCAGCAGCTTAGATTGGGAGCCCCAGCATTTT. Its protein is CASSLDWEPQHF.

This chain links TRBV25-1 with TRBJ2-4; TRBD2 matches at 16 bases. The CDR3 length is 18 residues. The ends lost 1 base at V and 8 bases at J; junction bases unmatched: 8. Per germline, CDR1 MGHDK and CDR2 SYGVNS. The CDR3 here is CASSEWPGTSGGGDIQYF. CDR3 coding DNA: TGTGCCAGCAGTGAATGGCCCGGGACTAGCGGGGGGGGGGACATTCAGTACTTC.